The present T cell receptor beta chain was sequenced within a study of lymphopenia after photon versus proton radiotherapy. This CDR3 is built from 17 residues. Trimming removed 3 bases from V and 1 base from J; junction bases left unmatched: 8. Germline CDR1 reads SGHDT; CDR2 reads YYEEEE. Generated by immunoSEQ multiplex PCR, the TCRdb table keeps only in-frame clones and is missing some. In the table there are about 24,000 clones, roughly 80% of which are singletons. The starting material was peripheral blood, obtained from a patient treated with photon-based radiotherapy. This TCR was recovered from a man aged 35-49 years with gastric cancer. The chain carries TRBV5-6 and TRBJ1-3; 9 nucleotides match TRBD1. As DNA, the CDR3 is TGTGCCAGCAGCTCCGTCCGGACAGGGGCTTCTGGAAACACCATATATTTT. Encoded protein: CASSSVRTGASGNTIYF.